This is a list of T cell receptor beta chains from one sample in a study of T cell changes during pregnancy in multiple sclerosis. Method: immunoSEQ multiplex PCR; TCRdb's copy keeps in-frame clones and lacks some. This table has about 45,000 clones, 70% to 90% appearing once. Sequences were derived from peripheral blood, sampled in the first trimester of pregnancy. Every receptor here comes from a female donor with multiple sclerosis, enrolled in a pregnancy study. Both conserved end residues are part of each CDR3. The D gene is left open where the match is weak. A row's size may be missing; if present it is once, few, many or a size class.

j_call | clone_size | v_call | d_call | cdr3_aa | cdr3_nt
TRBJ1-2 | - | TRBV5-6 | - | CASTRGELNYGYTF | TGTGCCAGCACTCGCGGAGAGTTAAACTATGGCTACACCTTC
TRBJ1-3 | - | TRBV30 | - | CAWRPGGGNTIYF | TGTGCCTGGAGACCTGGCGGTGGAAACACCATATATTTT
TRBJ1-2 | once | TRBV9 | - | CASSFLRGGIDDYGYTF | TGTGCCAGCAGCTTCTTAAGAGGAGGGATAGATGACTATGGCTACACCTTC
TRBJ1-1 | - | TRBV5-1 | TRBD1 | CASSSSSPGQPPLEAFF | TGCGCCAGCAGCTCCAGTTCACCGGGACAGCCACCGCTGGAAGCTTTCTTT
TRBJ2-7 | - | TRBV2 | TRBD2 | CASSDRLAGEQYF | TGTGCCAGCAGTGATCGACTAGCGGGTGAGCAGTACTTC
TRBJ2-1 | - | TRBV18 | TRBD1 | CASSPQRGQDYNEQFF | TGTGCCAGCTCACCACAAAGGGGACAGGACTACAATGAGCAGTTCTTC
TRBJ1-2 | - | TRBV7-2 | TRBD1 | CASSLATGNDGYTF | TGTGCCAGCAGCTTAGCGACAGGGAACGATGGCTACACCTTC
TRBJ1-6 | - | TRBV27 | - | CASSLELGVSPLHF | TGTGCCAGCAGTTTAGAGTTAGGGGTGTCACCCCTCCACTTT
TRBJ1-5 | once | TRBV10-3 | TRBD1 | CAISDPGTAGYSNQPQHF | TGTGCCATCAGTGACCCGGGGACAGCAGGCTATAGCAATCAGCCCCAGCATTTT
TRBJ2-5 | medium-sized | TRBV14 | - | CASSRTSTAWETQYF | TGTGCCAGCAGCCGAACCTCGACAGCCTGGGAGACCCAGTACTTC
TRBJ1-6 | - | TRBV28 | TRBD1 | CASSPGDRGNSPLHF | TGTGCCAGCAGTCCGGGGGACAGGGGTAATTCACCCCTCCACTTT
TRBJ1-5 | - | TRBV7-9 | - | CASRGGGSNQPQHF | TGTGCCAGTAGGGGTGGGGGGAGCAATCAGCCCCAGCATTTT
TRBJ2-1 | - | TRBV27 | - | CASTSLRVGYEQFF | TGTGCCAGCACGTCCCTCAGGGTCGGATATGAGCAGTTCTTC
TRBJ2-7 | - | TRBV2 | - | CASRPHPGYEQYF | TGTGCCAGCAGACCTCACCCGGGGTACGAGCAGTACTTC
TRBJ2-5 | - | TRBV6-1 | TRBD2 | CASSDSSGGSETQYF | TGTGCCAGCAGTGACTCTAGCGGGGGGAGTGAGACCCAGTACTTC
TRBJ1-5 | - | TRBV14 | TRBD1 | CASNRGQGQPQHF | TGTGCCAGCAACAGGGGGCAAGGTCAGCCCCAGCATTTT
TRBJ2-5 | - | TRBV9 | - | CASSVEPEETQYF | TGTGCCAGCAGCGTAGAACCGGAAGAGACCCAGTACTTC
TRBJ2-2 | - | TRBV2 | - | CASRGDTWELFF | TGTGCCAGCAGAGGGGACACCTGGGAGCTGTTTTTT